Below are 32 T cell receptor beta chains sequenced from a single sample in a study of blood T cell repertoires in COVID-19. Method: immunoSEQ multiplex PCR; TCRdb's copy keeps in-frame clones and lacks some. The sample lists about 390,000 clones, around 87% occurring once. The source material was peripheral blood. These receptors were taken from a woman aged 55-75 years with COVID-19, enrolled during active disease.

The chain links TRBV15 to TRBJ2-1, with 15 bases identical to TRBD2. J lost 6 bases, V lost 4 bases, and 10 bases had no gene match. In germline, CDR1 is LNHNV, CDR2 YYDKDF (reference sequence). The CDR3 is 18 amino acids. The CDR3 sequence is CATSKRSGLAGGFNEQFF. CDR3 DNA: TGTGCCACCAGCAAGCGGTCGGGACTAGCGGGGGGATTCAATGAGCAGTTCTTC.

This clone occurred once. The chain joins TRBV11-2 to TRBJ2-1; perhaps TRBD1 as D (6 bases). V shed 5 bases and J shed 7 bases, with 15 bases lying between them. Germline CDR1 SGHAT, CDR2 FQNNGV. CDR3 length equals 14 residues. CDR3 bases: TGTGCCAGCAGCACGGACAGTATGTGGAATGAGCAGTTCTTC. Protein product: CASSTDSMWNEQFF. Variable domain in full (rest from reference TRBV11-2 and TRBJ2-1): EAGVAQSPRYKIIEKRQSVAFWCNPISGHATLYWYQQILGQGPKLLIQFQNNGVVDDSQLPKDRFSAERLKGVDSTLKIQPAKLEDSAVYLCASSTDSMWNEQFFGPGTRLTVL.

The chain joins TRBV19 to TRBJ2-5; 7 nucleotides agree with TRBD1. Germline loops: CDR1 LNHDA, CDR2 SQIVND (reference sequence). The CDR3 has 14 amino acids. V gave up 6 bases and J gave up 5 bases; unmatched junction bases: 9. The CDR3 coding sequence is TGTGCCAGTAGAGACTTGGGACAGCGGGAGACCCAGTACTTC. This sequence encodes CASRDLGQRETQYF.

The chain uses TRBV7-2 and TRBJ1-6; 7 bases align to TRBD1. Germline CDR1 and CDR2: SGHTA and FQGNSA. The CDR3 is 17 residues long. Trimming cost V 7 bases and J 1 base; bases outside gene matches: 10. The CDR3 bases are TGTGCCAGCATCCAAAACAGGGGTGCTTCCTATAATTCACCCCTCCACTTT. It is translated as CASIQNRGASYNSPLHF.

The chain carries TRBV4-2 and TRBJ1-5; no firm D call. Per germline, CDR1 LGHNA and CDR2 YNFKEQ. The CDR3 is made up of 13 amino acids. Between the trimmed V and J ends, which lost 4 bases and 2 bases, there was a span of 6 bases. The DNA of the CDR3 is TGTGCCAGCAGCCCTACGGGCAATCAGCCCCAGCATTTT. Translating gives CASSPTGNQPQHF.

The rearrangement links TRBV9 to TRBJ2-7, with TRBD2 matching 12 bases. The CDR3 length is 16 residues. Germline trimming cut 3 bases from V and 3 bases from J; bases unmatched to any gene: 7. Germline V gene data show CDR1 as SGDLS and CDR2 as YYNGEE. CDR3 sequence: CASSALTSGGLYEQYF. The CDR3 DNA follows: TGTGCCAGCAGCGCCTTGACTAGCGGGGGACTCTACGAGCAGTACTTC.

The rearrangement uses TRBV9 and TRBJ2-2; 9 bases match TRBD1. V dropped 2 bases and J dropped 4; count of bases not matched to a gene: 12. The CDR3 runs to 18 residues. Germline V gene sequence: CDR1 SGDLS, CDR2 YYNGEE. CDR3 loop: CASSVPGGQGRSTGELFF. The CDR3 nucleotides read TGTGCCAGCAGCGTCCCCGGGGGACAGGGTAGGAGCACCGGGGAGCTGTTTTTT.

This chain uses TRBV3-1 (or the pseudogene TRBV3-2) with TRBJ2-7; perhaps TRBD1 as D (6 bases). Germline CDR1 LGHDT, CDR2 YNNKEL (reference sequence). This CDR3 is built from 16 residues. Trimming pared 3 bases from V and 0 bases from J, leaving 15 bases between. CDR3 bases: TGTGCCAGCAGCCAGATGGGGGCAGGGAGCTCCTACGAGCAGTACTTC. This translates into CASSQMGAGSSYEQYF.

Concerning this clone: Within the sample, other DNA sequences also encode this same CDR3. The chain links TRBV5-5 to TRBJ1-1; D is unclear. CDR1 is SGHKS, CDR2 YYEKEE, per germline (reference sequence). V shed 2 bases and J shed 4 bases, with 3 bases lying between them. This CDR3 comprises 11 residues. CDR3 region: CASSFLTEAFF. Here the CDR3 DNA reads TGTGCCAGCAGCTTCCTCACTGAAGCTTTCTTT.

The chain has TRBV6-5 and TRBJ2-2; 9 nucleotides match TRBD1. The junction had 2 bases not matched to a gene; V was cut back by 6 bases and J by 3 bases. Germline V gene lookup returns CDR1 MNHEY and CDR2 SVGAGI. The CDR3 has 14 amino acids. The CDR3 nucleotides read TGTGCCAGCAGACAGGGGGCAGACACCGGGGAGCTGTTTTTT. This codes for CASRQGADTGELFF.

J is TRBJ2-7 and V is TRBV6-1, with a tentative D call TRBD2 (6 bases). V was clipped by 6 bases and J by 3 bases, with 9 bases between them. This CDR3 contains 12 residues. Germline V lookup: CDR1 MNHNS, CDR2 SASEGT. The CDR3, as DNA: TGTGCCAGCAGCCCGGGGGTCTACGAGCAGTACTTC. Translated, it gives CASSPGVYEQYF.

The chain couples TRBV9 to TRBJ2-3; 8 bases fit TRBD2. J was trimmed by 0 bases and V by 2 bases; bases with no gene match: 5. Germline V gene lookup returns CDR1 SGDLS and CDR2 YYNGEE. CDR3 length equals 16 residues. The CDR3 DNA reads TGTGCCAGCAGCGTTATCGGGGGGGCTAGCACAGATACGCAGTATTTT. Protein sequence: CASSVIGGASTDTQYF.

This chain links TRBV27 with TRBJ1-6; 9 nucleotides match TRBD1. The trim removed 6 bases at V and 6 bases at J, leaving 9 bases unmatched. The CDR3 totals 16 residues. Germline-derived CDR1 and CDR2 are MNHEY and SMNVEV (reference sequence). CDR3 bases: TGTGCCAGCAGGCAACTCCGGGACAGGGCTAATTCACCCCTCCACTTT. Translating it yields CASRQLRDRANSPLHF.

The rearrangement links TRBV19 to TRBJ1-3; D ambiguous. Trimming removed 8 bases at V and 0 bases at J, with 8 bases between. In germline, CDR1 is LNHDA, CDR2 SQIVND (reference sequence). There are 13 residues in the CDR3. CDR3 residues: CASLHNSGNTIYF. In DNA, the CDR3 is TGTGCCAGTCTCCACAACTCTGGAAACACCATATATTTT. Supplemented by reference TRBV19 and TRBJ1-3, the full variable domain reads DGGITQSPKYLFRKEGQNVTLSCEQNLNHDAMYWYRQDPGQGLRLIYYSQIVNDFQKGDIAEGYSVSREKKESFPLTVTSAQKNPTAFYLCASLHNSGNTIYFGEGSWLTVV.

V and J are TRBV11-2 and TRBJ1-2; D is uncertain. Trimming stripped 2 bases from V and 4 bases from J, with 8 bases between. The CDR3 consists of 13 residues. CDR1 is SGHAT, CDR2 FQNNGV, per germline. The CDR3 DNA follows: TGTGCCAGCAGCTTAAGCGGGAGCTATGGCTACACCTTC. Its translation is CASSLSGSYGYTF.

This clone has a single count. V gene TRBV7-3 combines with J gene TRBJ2-3; 9 bases match TRBD2. The CDR3 sequence is 16 residues long. The germline CDR1 and CDR2 sequences are SGHTA and FQGTGA. V lost 5 bases and J lost 6; bases outside the gene matches: 12. The CDR3 DNA sequence: TGTGCCAGCAGCCAGTCGGCTAGCGGGAACTACGATACGCAGTATTTT. Translated: CASSQSASGNYDTQYF.

This clone came up once. The V and J genes are TRBV25-1 and TRBJ2-1; TRBD2 is a possible D gene (6 bases). This CDR3 is built from 13 residues. Germline lookup yields CDR1 MGHDK and CDR2 SYGVNS. The V and J ends lost 4 bases and 8 bases respectively, with 12 bases between them. CDR3 protein: CASSGAGLDEQFF. The CDR3, as DNA: TGTGCCAGCAGTGGCGCGGGGCTGGATGAGCAGTTCTTC.

The chain is built from TRBV2 and TRBJ2-7, with 10 bases identical to TRBD2. The CDR3 has 15 amino acids. V was pared by 2 bases and J by 2 bases, with 3 bases of the junction left unmatched. Germline CDR1 and CDR2: SNHLY and FYNNEI. CDR3 protein: CASSERSGGTYEQYF. The CDR3 bases are TGTGCCAGCAGTGAACGTAGCGGGGGGACCTACGAGCAGTACTTC.

The chain couples TRBV5-1 to TRBJ1-1; D might be TRBD1 (5 bases). The CDR3 has 15 residues. With 2 bases removed from V and 1 base from J, the gap between germline ends came to 12 bases. Germline loops: CDR1 SGHRS, CDR2 YFSETQ. In DNA, the CDR3 is TGCGCCAGCAGCTTCCTGACGGACAAGAACACTGAAGCTTTCTTT. Residues: CASSFLTDKNTEAFF.

In its sample, this clone was seen once. The chain employs TRBV19 and TRBJ1-4; 10 bases agree with TRBD1. The junction had 6 bases not matched to a gene; V was cut back by 3 bases and J by 5 bases. The CDR3 contains 16 residues. CDR1 and CDR2 (germline): LNHDA, SQIVND (reference sequence). CDR3 in DNA: TGTGCCAGTAGTATTTCGATGGGACAGGGGAATGAAAAACTGTTTTTT. As protein: CASSISMGQGNEKLFF. The entire variable domain, with the rest obtained from reference TRBV19 and TRBJ1-4, is as follows: DGGITQSPKYLFRKEGQNVTLSCEQNLNHDAMYWYRQDPGQGLRLIYYSQIVNDFQKGDIAEGYSVSREKKESFPLTVTSAQKNPTAFYLCASSISMGQGNEKLFFGSGTQLSVL.

The genes are TRBV7-9 and TRBJ1-2; no reliable D call. The germline V gene has CDR1 SEHNR and CDR2 FQNEAQ (reference sequence). Trimming removed 2 bases at V and 3 bases at J, with 13 bases between. This CDR3 region has 15 residues. CDR3 sequence reads: CASSLRMESDYGYTF. CDR3 DNA sequence: TGTGCCAGCAGCTTACGAATGGAGAGTGACTATGGCTACACCTTC.

This rearrangement joins TRBV28 to TRBJ1-4, with TRBD1 matching 7 bases. Germline values: CDR1 MDHEN, CDR2 SYDVKM. V dropped 3 bases and J dropped 7; count of bases not matched to a gene: 5. There are 14 residues in the CDR3. The CDR3 sequence is CASSLLSGGEKLFF. The DNA of the CDR3 is TGTGCCAGCAGTTTGCTGTCAGGGGGTGAAAAACTGTTTTTT.

The J gene is TRBJ2-7, the V gene TRBV3-1 (or the pseudogene TRBV3-2); 8 bases line up with TRBD2. Germline-derived CDR1 and CDR2 are LGHDT and YNNKEL (reference sequence). This CDR3 spans 15 amino acids. V gave up 4 bases and J gave up 4 bases; unmatched junction bases: 9. For the CDR3, the DNA is TGTGCCAGCAGCCCGGGGGGACTAGTTAGGTACGAGCAGTACTTC. It yields the protein CASSPGGLVRYEQYF.

The V gene is TRBV9, the J gene TRBJ1-5, with TRBD1 as a possible D gene (5 bases). Germline V lookup: CDR1 SGDLS, CDR2 YYNGEE. This CDR3 comprises 14 residues. V shed 3 bases and J shed 9 bases, with 16 bases lying between them. The CDR3 loop reads CASSGTDTLVPQHF. CDR3 nucleotide sequence: TGTGCCAGCAGCGGAACGGACACGCTTGTGCCCCAGCATTTT.

This clone was seen a handful of times. As DNA, the CDR3 is TGTGCCAGCAGTGAGGGGCAGGTTAGCAATCAGCCCCAGCATTTT. As protein: CASSEGQVSNQPQHF. V usage is TRBV2 and J usage is TRBJ1-5, with D possibly being TRBD1 (5 bases). Looked up from germline, CDR1 is SNHLY and CDR2 is FYNNEI. The length of the CDR3 is 15 residues. Trimming shortened V by 3 bases and J by 0 bases, and 9 bases separated the two germline ends.

The V gene is TRBV18, the J gene TRBJ2-2, with D tentatively TRBD1 (5 bases). This CDR3 region has 15 residues. The V gene lost 3 bases and the J gene lost 6 bases, with 14 bases spanning the gap. Looked up from germline, CDR1 is KGHSH and CDR2 is LQKENI. The CDR3 DNA reads as TGTGCCAGCTCACCGCAGGGTTACTTGGCCGGGGAGCTGTTTTTT. This translates into CASSPQGYLAGELFF.

This chain connects TRBV5-1 to TRBJ2-5; maybe TRBD2 (6 bases). Germline lookup yields CDR1 SGHRS and CDR2 YFSETQ. The CDR3 covers 15 residues. V shed 2 bases and J shed 4 bases, with 15 bases lying between them. The CDR3 DNA reads as TGCGCCAGCAGCTTCGGGCGGGGTCGGGGAGAGACCCAGTACTTC. Translation gives CASSFGRGRGETQYF.

The chain joins TRBV11-2 to TRBJ1-4; TRBD1 is a possible D gene (6 bases). CDR1 and CDR2 from the germline V gene are SGHAT and FQNNGV. V shed 5 bases and J shed 4 bases, with 17 bases lying between them. CDR3 length: 16 amino acids. CDR3 DNA: TGTGCCAGCAGCCGGGTCTCGGACAGCGTTAATGAAAAACTGTTTTTT. It encodes CASSRVSDSVNEKLFF.

This chain joins TRBV7-2 and TRBJ2-7; 8 bases line up with TRBD1. The CDR3 is 15 residues long. CDR1 SGHTA and CDR2 FQGNSA come from the germline V gene. The junction had 8 bases not matched to a gene; V was cut back by 5 bases and J by 2 bases. The DNA for the CDR3 is TGTGCCAGCAGCATCCAGGGGGCGAACGCCTACGAGCAGTACTTC. This sequence encodes CASSIQGANAYEQYF.

The chain is built from TRBV5-1 and TRBJ2-1, with D possibly TRBD2 on 5 matching bases. Germline lookup yields CDR1 SGHRS and CDR2 YFSETQ. The CDR3 has 16 amino acids. Deletions cut 3 bases from V and 12 bases from J, with 25 bases between. CDR3 DNA: TGCGCCAGCAGCTGGCCGTCGCTAGCCGATGGAGAGGGGCAGTTCTTC. This translates into CASSWPSLADGEGQFF.

The V call is TRBV19, the J call TRBJ1-4, with D unresolved. V was clipped by 6 bases and J by 4 bases, with 15 bases between them. Germline V gene data show CDR1 as LNHDA and CDR2 as SQIVND (reference sequence). CDR3 length: 15 amino acids. This chain's CDR3 is CASSLDGGNNEKLFF. CDR3 bases: TGTGCCAGTAGCCTGGACGGAGGAAATAATGAAAAACTGTTTTTT.

The table lists this clone with a count of one. This sequence joins TRBV2 and TRBJ2-7; 9 bases are a match to TRBD2. The germline V gene has CDR1 SNHLY and CDR2 FYNNEI. CDR3 length: 15 residues. The V segment lost 6 bases and the J segment 2 bases; nucleotides outside the gene matches: 8. CDR3 sequence (DNA): TGTGCCAGCAGAAAGCTAGCGGGGAATGCCTACGAGCAGTACTTC. Encoded protein: CASRKLAGNAYEQYF.